This TCR beta chain was profiled in a study of T cells in Graves' hyperthyroidism and ophthalmopathy. Study details: Peripheral blood collection took place at initial diagnosis, before any treatment.

Disease duration was under 3 months in the ophthalmopathy patients, who also had a Clinical Activity Score of at least 3 and a NOSPECS grade of at least 4. Amplification yielded TCR beta CDR3 regions, with RNA transcripts as the source. Carried out on the TCR CDR3, a first-round RT-PCR used the HTBI primer set. TCRdb ran MiXCR on the multiplex PCR reads and lists one entry per CDR3 protein. The sample has fewer than 500,000 distinct CDR3 sequences, roughly 14% seen once. Notes on the study in general: Researchers found most expanded thyroid clonotypes above 0.001 in blood as well. By a 13 V-J model, ophthalmopathy was set apart from stable hyperthyroidism.

At least ten counts were recorded for this clonotype. Its antigen is currently unknown. Source material: blood. This receptor was obtained from a man between 18 and 35 years old with Graves' ophthalmopathy.

CDR3 protein: CSARMVAGAGEQFF. The CDR3 nucleotides read TGCAGTGCTAGAATGGTAGCGGGAGCCGGTGAGCAGTTCTTC. The chain has TRBV20-1 and TRBJ2-1; 9 positions agree with TRBD2. The length of the CDR3 is 14 residues. Germline V CDR1 and CDR2: DFQATT, SNEGSKA (reference sequence). V shed 2 bases, J shed 9 bases, and the junction held 8 bases outside the gene matches.